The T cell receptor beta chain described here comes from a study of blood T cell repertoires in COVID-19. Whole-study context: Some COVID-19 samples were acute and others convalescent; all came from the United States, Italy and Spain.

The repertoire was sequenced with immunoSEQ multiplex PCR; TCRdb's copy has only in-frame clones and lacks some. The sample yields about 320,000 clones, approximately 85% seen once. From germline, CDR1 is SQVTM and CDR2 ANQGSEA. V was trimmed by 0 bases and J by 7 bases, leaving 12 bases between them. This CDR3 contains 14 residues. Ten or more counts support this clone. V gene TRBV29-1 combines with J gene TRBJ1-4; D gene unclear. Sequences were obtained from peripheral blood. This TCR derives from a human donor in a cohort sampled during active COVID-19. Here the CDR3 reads CSVEDQMAGEKLFF. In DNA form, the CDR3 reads TGCAGCGTTGAAGATCAAATGGCGGGTGAAAAACTGTTTTTT.